This TCR beta chain was sequenced for a study of T cells after yellow fever vaccination. Overall study context: SMART-Seq v4 Ultra Low Input handled preparation of low-cell-number fractions. Points from the study as a whole: On re-exposure, the response was weaker but peaked faster, at day 5 versus 15. Repertoires obtained by FACS sorting could include abundant clonotypes that entered as contaminants from the bulk population.

Generation of TCR cDNA used 5'RACE template switching (which added a universal primer site and UMIs). TCRdb called the 5' RACE reads again in MiXCR, with one record for every CDR3 protein. The table records around 200,000 distinct CDR3 sequences, roughly 9.6% of them present only once. Germline V gene sequence: CDR1 SEHNR, CDR2 FQNEAQ (reference sequence). Trimming removed 5 bases from V and 8 bases from J; junction bases left unmatched: 11. This CDR3 is 15 amino acids long. About this clonotype: The antigen is not known.

This receptor was taken from a man younger than 35 who received the YFV17D yellow fever vaccine. V and J are TRBV7-9 and TRBJ2-3; 9 bases are a match to TRBD1. The sample in question was CD8+ T cells sorted from PBMCs, obtained 15 days after the yellow fever booster vaccination. CDR3 nucleotides: TGTGCCAGCAGCCAGACAGGGGGAGCCGCCCTTACGCAGTATTTT. Amino acid sequence: CASSQTGGAALTQYF.